These T cell receptor beta chains were read from a single sample in a study of beta chain features in type 1 diabetes. Profiled with immunoSEQ multiplex PCR; TCRdb holds only in-frame clones, not every one. The repertoire holds about 140,000 clones, approximately 13% seen once, with 1.3% in the top ten. The sequenced sample consisted of central memory CD4+ T cells from blood. The receptors stem from a man aged 18 to 30 with type 1 diabetes. CDR3s include the opening cysteine and the closing phenylalanine or tryptophan. The order of the fields is clone size, J gene, D gene, V gene, CDR3 DNA, CDR3 protein. The D gene is left open where the match is weak. Not all rows give a size; the values are once, few, many and, for expanded clones, a class.

size: -; J: TRBJ1-5; D: -; V: TRBV25-1; DNA: TGTGCCAGCAGTGAGGGTGGAGCCAATCAGCCCCAGCATTTT; CDR3: CASSEGGANQPQHF
size: few; J: TRBJ2-7; D: TRBD1; V: TRBV9; DNA: TGTGCCAGCAGCCCCCACGGACAGGGCTACTACGAGCAGTACTTC; CDR3: CASSPHGQGYYEQYF
size: few; J: TRBJ2-1; D: TRBD1; V: TRBV7-3; DNA: TGTGCCAGCAGCCCAAGGGGACAGGGGGACAATGAGCAGTTCTTC; CDR3: CASSPRGQGDNEQFF
size: -; J: TRBJ2-5; D: TRBD2; V: TRBV5-1; DNA: TGCGCCAGCAGCTCCCGCGCTGGGAGGGGCCAAGAGACCCAGTACTTC; CDR3: CASSSRAGRGQETQYF
size: few; J: TRBJ2-2; D: -; V: TRBV5-6; DNA: TGTGCCAGCAGCCCTGCCCGGGGGAACACCGGGGAGCTGTTTTTT; CDR3: CASSPARGNTGELFF
size: -; J: TRBJ1-1; D: -; V: TRBV28; DNA: TGTGCCTCATTCGTAGGGGTGCCGGGCACTGAAGCTTTCTTT; CDR3: CASFVGVPGTEAFF
size: few; J: TRBJ2-7; D: TRBD1; V: TRBV11-2; DNA: TGTGCCAGCAGCTTGGGGACAGGTTTGATCTACGAGCAGTACTTC; CDR3: CASSLGTGLIYEQYF
size: -; J: TRBJ2-7; D: TRBD1; V: TRBV19; DNA: TGTGCCAGTAGTATAGCGACAGGGAGTCCCTACGAGCAGTACTTC; CDR3: CASSIATGSPYEQYF
size: -; J: TRBJ1-2; D: TRBD1; V: TRBV30; DNA: TGTGCCTGTTTAGGACAGGCCGACGGACCCAACTATGGCTACACCTTC; CDR3: CACLGQADGPNYGYTF
size: -; J: TRBJ1-1; D: -; V: TRBV9; DNA: TGTGCCAGCAGTGGGATGAACACTGAAGCTTTCTTT; CDR3: CASSGMNTEAFF
size: -; J: TRBJ1-1; D: TRBD1; V: TRBV18; DNA: TGTGCCAGCTCACCAGGGACAGGCATGAACACTGAAGCTTTCTTT; CDR3: CASSPGTGMNTEAFF
size: few; J: TRBJ1-2; D: -; V: TRBV6-6; DNA: TGTGCCAGCAGGGATGACAGGCCAGGCAATGGCTACACCTTC; CDR3: CASRDDRPGNGYTF
size: -; J: TRBJ1-2; D: -; V: TRBV5-4; DNA: TGTGCCAGCAGCCCCGTAGAGGGCTATGGCTACACCTTC; CDR3: CASSPVEGYGYTF
size: -; J: TRBJ2-5; D: TRBD2; V: TRBV6-1; DNA: TGTGCCAGCAGTGATTTGGGGGGAGGGGAGACCCAGTACTTC; CDR3: CASSDLGGGETQYF
size: -; J: TRBJ1-1; D: -; V: TRBV6-6; DNA: TGTGCCAGCAGTTACGGCACGGGACTCACCAAAAAAGCTTTCTTT; CDR3: CASSYGTGLTKKAFF
size: -; J: TRBJ1-2; D: -; V: TRBV30; DNA: TGTGCCTGGACCGAAGGGGCTGGCTACACCTTC; CDR3: CAWTEGAGYTF
size: -; J: TRBJ2-1; D: -; V: TRBV5-6; DNA: TGTGCCAGCAGCACCGGATCATACTCCTACAATGAGCAGTTCTTC; CDR3: CASSTGSYSYNEQFF